The 8 T cell receptor beta chains reported below all come from one sample, sequenced in a study of T cells after somatic rescue of genetic block (dated by TCRdb to 2020 to 2021). The library was produced with the immunoSEQ multiplex PCR assay. Drawn from immuneACCESS, this table holds only the in-frame rearrangements with V and J called that TCRdb kept. Clones are partly lost; checked studies trace under half to an unresolved V gene and leave the rest unexplained. The sample profile shows about 11,000 clones; around 72% of them were found once. Around a fifth of the sample is taken by the ten largest. The sequenced material came from peripheral blood mononuclear cells (PBMCs). These receptors all come from a boy aged 10-17 years.

The chain has TRBV9 and TRBJ2-7, with D possibly being TRBD1 or TRBD2 (6 bases each). The ends were cut back, 0 bases at V and 2 bases at J, with 12 bases in the middle. Germline V gene data show CDR1 as SGDLS and CDR2 as YYNGEE. The CDR3 covers 15 residues. Here the CDR3 DNA reads TGTGCCAGCAGCGTAGGGAACGGGGGCCCCTACGAGCAGTACTTC. Amino acid sequence: CASSVGNGGPYEQYF.

This chain connects TRBV6-5 to TRBJ2-7, with D perhaps matching TRBD1 or TRBD2 (5 bases each). The CDR3 is 15 residues long. Looked up from germline, CDR1 is MNHEY and CDR2 is SVGAGI. The V end was cut by 5 bases, the J end by 3 bases, with 17 bases between. This CDR3 is CASSRDHRDVYEQYF. The CDR3 DNA reads TGTGCCAGCAGTAGGGATCACCGGGACGTCTACGAGCAGTACTTC.

This CDR3 reads CAWSPTSSNQPQHF. In DNA form, the CDR3 reads TGTGCCTGGAGTCCGACTAGTAGCAATCAGCCCCAGCATTTT. The chain combines TRBV30 with TRBJ1-5; D not certain. This CDR3 contains 14 residues. Deletions cut 2 bases from V and 0 bases from J, with 8 bases between. CDR1 is GTSNPN, CDR2 SVGIG, per germline (reference sequence). The complete variable domain, with remaining parts taken from reference TRBV30 and TRBJ1-5, reads SQTIHQWPATLVQPVGSPLSLECTVEGTSNPNLYWYRQAAGRGLQLLFYSVGIGQISSEVPQNLSASRPQDRQFILSSKKLLLSDSGFYLCAWSPTSSNQPQHFGDGTRLSIL.

This clone was found a few times. This chain joins TRBV4-2 and TRBJ1-4, with TRBD1 matching over 7 bases. Germline lookup yields CDR1 LGHNA and CDR2 YNFKEQ. The CDR3 contains 15 residues. With 0 bases clipped from V and 7 bases from J, the junction kept 5 bases outside the gene matches. The CDR3, as DNA: TGTGCCAGCAGCCAAGAAGGGACAGTGCGTGAAAAACTGTTTTTT. It codes for CASSQEGTVREKLFF.

CDR3 sequence reads: CASSYYGTGFIYGYTF. CDR3 bases: TGTGCCAGCAGTTACTACGGGACAGGGTTCATCTATGGCTACACCTTC. The chain recombines TRBV27 with TRBJ1-2; 9 nucleotides align to TRBD1. The CDR3 covers 16 residues. Losses at the gene ends were 4 bases for V and 4 bases for J; bases not matched to a gene: 10. Germline loops: CDR1 MNHEY, CDR2 SMNVEV (reference sequence).

The V and J genes are TRBV5-1 and TRBJ2-7; D possibly corresponds to TRBD2 (5 bases). With 0 bases removed from V and 2 bases from J, the gap between germline ends came to 9 bases. The CDR3 loop spans 14 amino acids. Looked up from germline, CDR1 is SGHRS and CDR2 is YFSETQ. CDR3 in amino acids: CASSLGESTYEQYF. The CDR3 coding sequence is TGCGCCAGCAGCTTGGGGGAGTCGACCTACGAGCAGTACTTC. The whole variable domain, remainder taken from reference TRBV5-1 and TRBJ2-7, is KAGVTQTPRYLIKTRGQQVTLSCSPISGHRSVSWYQQTPGQGLQFLFEYFSETQRNKGNFPGRFSGRQFSNSRSEMNVSTLELGDSALYLCASSLGESTYEQYFGPGTRLTVT.

This chain uses TRBV28 with TRBJ2-3; D may be TRBD1 or TRBD2 (6 bases each). The V end lost 6 bases, the J end lost 0 bases, and 19 bases lay between the germline ends. CDR1 is MDHEN and CDR2 is SYDVKM in the germline V gene. CDR3 length: 17 amino acids. For the CDR3, the DNA is TGTGCCAGCAGCCGCGGGACAAGATTACGAAGCACAGATACGCAGTATTTT. Translated: CASSRGTRLRSTDTQYF.

The sample holds a few counts of this clone. The chain recombines TRBV4-1 with TRBJ1-6; D might be TRBD1 (5 bases). CDR1 and CDR2 (germline): MGHRA, YSYEKL. The CDR3 runs 15 residues. V was cut by 0 bases and J by 8 bases, with 11 bases left in between. The CDR3, as DNA: TGCGCCAGCAGCCAAGATCAGGGTCGGCATTCACCCCTCCACTTT. Encoded protein: CASSQDQGRHSPLHF.